These T cell receptor beta chains were read from a single sample in a study of CD8 T cells in Susac syndrome. TCRdb reprocessed the immunoSEQ multiplex PCR reads via MiXCR and lists one record per CDR3 protein. There are more than 150,000 distinct CDR3 sequences in the sample; about 95% occur only once, and around 0.16% lies in the top ten. Sequencing was done on a sample of CD8+ T cells from PBMCs. These receptors came from a human donor with Susac syndrome. Each CDR3 is given with its conserved first and last residue. Fields, in order: CDR3 DNA, CDR3 protein, clone size, J gene, V gene, D gene. The D gene is left open where the match is weak. Size is stated for part of the rows, as once, few or many counts, or as a class when the clone is expanded.

CDR3 DNA: TGTGCCAGCAGCTTTCCTAGCGGGGGGGCCAACGGTGAGCAGTTCTTC
CDR3 protein: CASSFPSGGANGEQFF
clone size: NA
J gene: TRBJ2-1
V gene: TRBV7-3
D gene: TRBD2

CDR3 DNA: TGTGCCAGCAGTGACAGGTCCACTAATGAAAAACTGTTTTTT
CDR3 protein: CASSDRSTNEKLFF
clone size: NA
J gene: TRBJ1-4
V gene: TRBV12-3/TRBV12-4
D gene: NA

CDR3 DNA: TGTGCCTCAACGCCCTCGGCAGGAAATTCACCCCTCCACTTT
CDR3 protein: CASTPSAGNSPLHF
clone size: NA
J gene: TRBJ1-6
V gene: TRBV12-3/TRBV12-4
D gene: NA

CDR3 DNA: TGCAGCGGTCTGGGGCTAGGCTACGAGCAGTACTTC
CDR3 protein: CSGLGLGYEQYF
clone size: NA
J gene: TRBJ2-7
V gene: TRBV29-1
D gene: NA

CDR3 DNA: TGTGCCACCAGCACCGGGACAGAGAAAAACATTCAGTACTTC
CDR3 protein: CATSTGTEKNIQYF
clone size: NA
J gene: TRBJ2-4
V gene: TRBV15
D gene: TRBD1

CDR3 DNA: TGTGCCAGCTCCCGGGGGGGTACCTACGAGCAGTACTTC
CDR3 protein: CASSRGGTYEQYF
clone size: NA
J gene: TRBJ2-7
V gene: TRBV27
D gene: TRBD2

CDR3 DNA: TGCGCCAGCAGCTTGGGTCCCTTTTCGGAGCAGTACTTC
CDR3 protein: CASSLGPFSEQYF
clone size: NA
J gene: TRBJ2-7
V gene: TRBV5-1
D gene: NA

CDR3 DNA: TGTGCCAGCAGACCACGATTCTACACTGAAGCTTTCTTT
CDR3 protein: CASRPRFYTEAFF
clone size: once
J gene: TRBJ1-1
V gene: TRBV6-5
D gene: NA

CDR3 DNA: TGTGCCAGCAGCGCCGGGTCGAACACTGAAGCTTTCTTT
CDR3 protein: CASSAGSNTEAFF
clone size: NA
J gene: TRBJ1-1
V gene: TRBV5-6
D gene: NA

CDR3 DNA: TGTGCCAGCAGCGTAGGAGGGTCCCCCTACGAGCAGTACTTC
CDR3 protein: CASSVGGSPYEQYF
clone size: NA
J gene: TRBJ2-7
V gene: TRBV9
D gene: NA

CDR3 DNA: TGCAGCGTTGTAACCGGGGGGTCAGGGGCCAACGTCCTGACTTTC
CDR3 protein: CSVVTGGSGANVLTF
clone size: NA
J gene: TRBJ2-6
V gene: TRBV29-1
D gene: TRBD2

CDR3 DNA: TGCAGTGCTAGAGATCGTCGGATCAATGGCTACACCTTC
CDR3 protein: CSARDRRINGYTF
clone size: NA
J gene: TRBJ1-2
V gene: TRBV20-1
D gene: NA

CDR3 DNA: TGTGCCACCAGCTCTAAACTGGAGGGCCTGCCCCAGCATTTT
CDR3 protein: CATSSKLEGLPQHF
clone size: once
J gene: TRBJ1-5
V gene: TRBV15
D gene: NA

CDR3 DNA: TGTGCCAGCAGCCAAGAGAGAGAAGGGGGTGAAGGTGACGAGCAGTACTTC
CDR3 protein: CASSQEREGGEGDEQYF
clone size: NA
J gene: TRBJ2-7
V gene: TRBV4-2
D gene: NA

CDR3 DNA: TGCGCCAGCAGCCTGGGGCTACGAAACATTCAGTACTTC
CDR3 protein: CASSLGLRNIQYF
clone size: NA
J gene: TRBJ2-4
V gene: TRBV4-1
D gene: NA

CDR3 DNA: TGCGCCAGTAGCGGGAAGAATGGCGAGCAGTACTTC
CDR3 protein: CASSGKNGEQYF
clone size: NA
J gene: TRBJ2-7
V gene: TRBV5-1
D gene: TRBD2

CDR3 DNA: TGTGCCTGGAGTGTTCAGGACAGGGGAAAAGAGCAGTACTTC
CDR3 protein: CAWSVQDRGKEQYF
clone size: NA
J gene: TRBJ2-7
V gene: TRBV30
D gene: TRBD1

CDR3 DNA: TGTGCCAGCAGCACAACCAGCGCGTCCTACAATGAGCAGTTCTTC
CDR3 protein: CASSTTSASYNEQFF
clone size: NA
J gene: TRBJ2-1
V gene: TRBV7-3
D gene: NA

CDR3 DNA: TGTGCCAGCAGTCTAGACGGAACCTATGGCTACACCTTC
CDR3 protein: CASSLDGTYGYTF
clone size: NA
J gene: TRBJ1-2
V gene: TRBV6-6
D gene: NA

CDR3 DNA: TGTGCCAGCAGCTTAGGAGGGCAGGGGGCGCCCGGTGAGCAGTTCTTC
CDR3 protein: CASSLGGQGAPGEQFF
clone size: NA
J gene: TRBJ2-1
V gene: TRBV13
D gene: TRBD1

CDR3 DNA: TGTGCCAGCAGTTTAACCCCGGGCCAGGGGGCATACGAGCAGTACTTC
CDR3 protein: CASSLTPGQGAYEQYF
clone size: NA
J gene: TRBJ2-7
V gene: TRBV27
D gene: TRBD1

CDR3 DNA: TGCAGCGTCCATAGGGCGGGAGATCTGGAGACCCAGTACTTC
CDR3 protein: CSVHRAGDLETQYF
clone size: once
J gene: TRBJ2-5
V gene: TRBV29-1
D gene: TRBD2

CDR3 DNA: TGTGCCAGCAGGACAGGGGGCTGGGATCAGCCCCAGCATTTT
CDR3 protein: CASRTGGWDQPQHF
clone size: once
J gene: TRBJ1-5
V gene: TRBV27
D gene: TRBD1

CDR3 DNA: TGTGCCAGCAGCCAAGAAAGGGATCAGCCCCAGCATTTT
CDR3 protein: CASSQERDQPQHF
clone size: NA
J gene: TRBJ1-5
V gene: TRBV3-1
D gene: NA

CDR3 DNA: TGTGCCAGCAGCCCTAATCCTGGGACAACGGCTAACTATGGCTACACCTTC
CDR3 protein: CASSPNPGTTANYGYTF
clone size: once
J gene: TRBJ1-2
V gene: TRBV13
D gene: NA

CDR3 DNA: TGTGCCAGCAGCTCATACGGCGGGGACGGCGACATGGAGCAGTTCTTC
CDR3 protein: CASSSYGGDGDMEQFF
clone size: NA
J gene: TRBJ2-1
V gene: TRBV7-9
D gene: NA

CDR3 DNA: TGTGCCAGTAGGCCCCGGGAGGGGTACGAGCAGTACTTC
CDR3 protein: CASRPREGYEQYF
clone size: NA
J gene: TRBJ2-7
V gene: TRBV19
D gene: TRBD2

CDR3 DNA: TGTGCCACCAGCAGTAGGACTAGCTCTTACGAGCAGTACTTC
CDR3 protein: CATSSRTSSYEQYF
clone size: NA
J gene: TRBJ2-7
V gene: TRBV15
D gene: TRBD2

CDR3 DNA: TGTGCCAGCAGCACCTCGGGGGGAGAGACCCAGTACTTC
CDR3 protein: CASSTSGGETQYF
clone size: NA
J gene: TRBJ2-5
V gene: TRBV5-6
D gene: TRBD2

CDR3 DNA: TGCGCCAGCAGCTTGGGGCAGGGAATCTCGGAGACCCAGTACTTC
CDR3 protein: CASSLGQGISETQYF
clone size: NA
J gene: TRBJ2-5
V gene: TRBV5-1
D gene: NA

CDR3 DNA: TGTGCCAGTCGACAGGTGGTCACTGAAGCTTTCTTT
CDR3 protein: CASRQVVTEAFF
clone size: NA
J gene: TRBJ1-1
V gene: TRBV6-2/TRBV6-3
D gene: NA

CDR3 DNA: TGTGCCTGGAGTGTACACGGGACCGGGGAGCTGTTTTTT
CDR3 protein: CAWSVHGTGELFF
clone size: NA
J gene: TRBJ2-2
V gene: TRBV30
D gene: NA

CDR3 DNA: TGCGCCAGCAGGGCAGGGGGTGAAGCTTTCTTT
CDR3 protein: CASRAGGEAFF
clone size: NA
J gene: TRBJ1-1
V gene: TRBV5-1
D gene: TRBD1

CDR3 DNA: TGCAGCGTTGAAGCAACAGGGATCGGATCCTACGAGCAGTACTTC
CDR3 protein: CSVEATGIGSYEQYF
clone size: NA
J gene: TRBJ2-7
V gene: TRBV29-1
D gene: NA

CDR3 DNA: TGTGCCAGCAGCTTAGGACGGGGGACGCAAGAGACCCAGTACTTC
CDR3 protein: CASSLGRGTQETQYF
clone size: NA
J gene: TRBJ2-5
V gene: TRBV13
D gene: NA

CDR3 DNA: TGTGCCAGTAGTATAGTTGGGTACAATGAGCAGTTCTGG
CDR3 protein: CASSIVGYNEQFW
clone size: NA
J gene: TRBJ2-1
V gene: TRBV19
D gene: NA

CDR3 DNA: TGCGCCAGCAGGGCTGGGACCGAGAATCAGCCCCAGCATTTT
CDR3 protein: CASRAGTENQPQHF
clone size: NA
J gene: TRBJ1-5
V gene: TRBV5-1
D gene: NA

CDR3 DNA: TGTGCCAGCAGTTCCCACCGGGACAGGGGAGACTACGAGCAGTACTTC
CDR3 protein: CASSSHRDRGDYEQYF
clone size: NA
J gene: TRBJ2-7
V gene: TRBV2
D gene: TRBD1

CDR3 DNA: TGTGCCACCAGCAGAGTAGCAGCGGGGGGGTCAGAGACCCAGTACTTC
CDR3 protein: CATSRVAAGGSETQYF
clone size: NA
J gene: TRBJ2-5
V gene: TRBV15
D gene: TRBD2

CDR3 DNA: TGCGCCAGCAGCCAAGATCAGGGGACAGGCAACGAAAAACTGTTTTTT
CDR3 protein: CASSQDQGTGNEKLFF
clone size: NA
J gene: TRBJ1-4
V gene: TRBV4-1
D gene: TRBD1

CDR3 DNA: TGCAGTGCTAGAAGTGAATCGGTACAGCCATATCAGCCCCAGCATTTT
CDR3 protein: CSARSESVQPYQPQHF
clone size: NA
J gene: TRBJ1-5
V gene: TRBV20-1
D gene: NA

CDR3 DNA: TGCAGCGTTGATTTCCAGGGTAGGGGCGAGCAGTTCTTC
CDR3 protein: CSVDFQGRGEQFF
clone size: NA
J gene: TRBJ2-1
V gene: TRBV29-1
D gene: NA

CDR3 DNA: TGTGCCAGCAGCTTGGATTCGGGGGGCCAGGAGACCCAGTACTTC
CDR3 protein: CASSLDSGGQETQYF
clone size: NA
J gene: TRBJ2-5
V gene: TRBV5-4
D gene: NA

CDR3 DNA: TGCAGTGCTAGAACGGCCGGGACAGGGGACACCGGGGAGCTGTTTTTT
CDR3 protein: CSARTAGTGDTGELFF
clone size: NA
J gene: TRBJ2-2
V gene: TRBV20-1
D gene: TRBD1

CDR3 DNA: TGCGCCAGCAGCTATAATGGGGGGTCCCCCCTCCACTTT
CDR3 protein: CASSYNGGSPLHF
clone size: NA
J gene: TRBJ1-6
V gene: TRBV5-1
D gene: NA

CDR3 DNA: TGTGCCACCGTCTTCAGGGGGACTGAAGCTTTCTTT
CDR3 protein: CATVFRGTEAFF
clone size: NA
J gene: TRBJ1-1
V gene: TRBV6-5
D gene: TRBD1

CDR3 DNA: TGCAGTGCTATCCGGGACTACGCACCCTCTGGGGCCAACGTCCTGACTTTC
CDR3 protein: CSAIRDYAPSGANVLTF
clone size: once
J gene: TRBJ2-6
V gene: TRBV20-1
D gene: TRBD2